This is a list of T cell receptor beta chains from one sample in a study of control samples from healthy donors and cancer patients. Sequenced by immunoSEQ multiplex PCR; TCRdb stores in-frame clones only, minus some. The sample carries fewer than 200,000 clones, approximately 90% recorded once. Sequenced material: blood. All receptors derive from a young man in good health. CDR3s include the opening cysteine and the closing phenylalanine or tryptophan. The D gene is left open where the match is weak. Clone size is given for some rows only: seen once, a few or many times, or a class if the clone is expanded.

CDR3 DNA: TGTGCCAGCAGTTTTTTCGGGACAGGGGTTAGAGAGACCCAGTACTTC; CDR3 protein: CASSFFGTGVRETQYF; V gene: TRBV27; D gene: TRBD1; J gene: TRBJ2-5; clone size: -
CDR3 DNA: TGTGCCAGCACCTTGGGACGGAATAACTATGGCTACACCTTC; CDR3 protein: CASTLGRNNYGYTF; V gene: TRBV5-8; D gene: -; J gene: TRBJ1-2; clone size: -
CDR3 DNA: TGTGCCAGCAGCTTGGCGGCATTTCCCGTTCCTACTGAAGCTTTCTTT; CDR3 protein: CASSLAAFPVPTEAFF; V gene: TRBV11-2; D gene: -; J gene: TRBJ1-1; clone size: -
CDR3 DNA: TGTGCCAGCAGCGTCCTCGGGGGAAGCACAGATACGCAGTATTTT; CDR3 protein: CASSVLGGSTDTQYF; V gene: TRBV9; D gene: -; J gene: TRBJ2-3; clone size: -
CDR3 DNA: TGTGCCAGCAGCTCAAACGCCGGGACAGGTGAAGCTTTCTTT; CDR3 protein: CASSSNAGTGEAFF; V gene: TRBV7-3; D gene: TRBD1; J gene: TRBJ1-1; clone size: -
CDR3 DNA: TGTGCCTGGAGTTTTCGGACAGGGGCAGAGACCCAGTACTTC; CDR3 protein: CAWSFRTGAETQYF; V gene: TRBV30; D gene: TRBD1; J gene: TRBJ2-5; clone size: -
CDR3 DNA: TGCGCCAGCAGCCAACCGAATCGGGGCGGCGGTTCACCCCTCCACTTT; CDR3 protein: CASSQPNRGGGSPLHF; V gene: TRBV4-1; D gene: -; J gene: TRBJ1-6; clone size: -
CDR3 DNA: TGCGCCAGCAGCCATCCGGGACAGGTCCATGGCTACACCTTC; CDR3 protein: CASSHPGQVHGYTF; V gene: TRBV4-1; D gene: TRBD1; J gene: TRBJ1-2; clone size: -
CDR3 DNA: TGTGCCAGCAGCCAGGCCCCGACAGGGGGAGCGTTGACAGATACGCAGTATTTT; CDR3 protein: CASSQAPTGGALTDTQYF; V gene: TRBV4-2; D gene: TRBD1; J gene: TRBJ2-3; clone size: -
CDR3 DNA: TGTGCCAGCAAACCATTCAGTTGTTATAGCAATCAGCCCCAGCATTTT; CDR3 protein: CASKPFSCYSNQPQHF; V gene: TRBV9; D gene: -; J gene: TRBJ1-5; clone size: -
CDR3 DNA: TGTGCCAGCTCACCATTAGAGGCGGGGGCAGATACGCAGTATTTT; CDR3 protein: CASSPLEAGADTQYF; V gene: TRBV18; D gene: TRBD2; J gene: TRBJ2-3; clone size: once
CDR3 DNA: TGTGCCACCAGCAGACAGGGGGATCAGCCCCAGCATTTT; CDR3 protein: CATSRQGDQPQHF; V gene: TRBV12-3/TRBV12-4; D gene: TRBD1; J gene: TRBJ1-5; clone size: -
CDR3 DNA: TGTGCCAGCAGCCAAGGCCAGGGGTACGAGCAGTACTTC; CDR3 protein: CASSQGQGYEQYF; V gene: TRBV3-1/TRBV3-2; D gene: -; J gene: TRBJ2-7; clone size: -
CDR3 DNA: TGTGCCAGCAGTTGGTGGGCCGGAAACACCATATATTTT; CDR3 protein: CASSWWAGNTIYF; V gene: TRBV28; D gene: -; J gene: TRBJ1-3; clone size: -
CDR3 DNA: TGCAGCGTTGAGAGCAATGCGTATGGCTACACCTTC; CDR3 protein: CSVESNAYGYTF; V gene: TRBV29-1; D gene: -; J gene: TRBJ1-2; clone size: -
CDR3 DNA: TGTGCCAGCAGCCCCAGTAGGAGTACTCCTCCGTTCTTC; CDR3 protein: CASSPSRSTPPFF; V gene: TRBV7-8; D gene: -; J gene: TRBJ2-1; clone size: -